A selection of T cell receptor beta chains follows, all from one sample in a study of blood T cell repertoires in COVID-19. Sequencing used immunoSEQ multiplex PCR; TCRdb keeps in-frame clones, though not all of them. This repertoire shows fewer than 250,000 clones, approximately 82% found once; its top ten account for under 3%. Specimen: peripheral blood. The receptors derive from a man aged 50-60 years with active or convalescent COVID-19. Both conserved end residues are part of each CDR3. The D gene is left open where the match is weak. Where a row states a size, it is once, few, many or the class of an expanded clone; other rows omit it.

v_call	j_call	d_call	clone_size	cdr3_nt	cdr3_aa
TRBV19	TRBJ2-3	TRBD2	-	TGTGCCAGTAGTATGGCTAGCGGGACCACAGATACGCAGTATTTT	CASSMASGTTDTQYF
TRBV15	TRBJ1-1	-	-	TGTGCCACCAGAGGGCGGGTGGAAGCTTTCTTT	CATRGRVEAFF
TRBV5-1	TRBJ2-1	-	-	TGCGCCAGCAGCCAGGCAGGGGGGTTCAATGAGCAGTTCTTC	CASSQAGGFNEQFF
TRBV19	TRBJ1-2	-	-	TGTGCCAGTAGTATCGGGAGCCCTGGCTATGGCTACACCTTC	CASSIGSPGYGYTF
TRBV9	TRBJ2-3	TRBD2	many	TGTGCCAGCAGCGTCGGGACTACTAGCACAGATACGCAGTATTTT	CASSVGTTSTDTQYF
TRBV19	TRBJ2-3	TRBD1	-	TGTGCCAGTAGTTCGAGACAGGGTTCGACAGATACGCAGTATTTT	CASSSRQGSTDTQYF
TRBV6-6	TRBJ1-6	-	many	TGTGCCAGCAGTAGACAGGCTCTCAATTCACCCCTCCACTTT	CASSRQALNSPLHF
TRBV7-3	TRBJ2-7	-	-	TGTGCCAGCAGCTTAAGGGGGGGGGCCCCGGAGTACTTC	CASSLRGGAPEYF
TRBV2	TRBJ2-7	-	-	TGTGCCAGCAGGAGAAATGAGGAGCAGTACTTC	CASRRNEEQYF
TRBV29-1	TRBJ2-7	-	-	TGCAGCGTAAGACAGGTATTAAGGGACGAGCAGTACTTC	CSVRQVLRDEQYF
TRBV10-1	TRBJ2-7	TRBD2	-	TGCGCCAGCAGCCCGGGGGGGGCCAACGAGCAGTACTTC	CASSPGGANEQYF
TRBV2	TRBJ2-2	TRBD2	-	TGTGCCAGCAGGAGGGCTAGCGGGAGAGGGAACACCGGGGAGCTGTTTTTT	CASRRASGRGNTGELFF
TRBV5-1	TRBJ2-1	TRBD2	-	TGCGCCAGCAGCTTCGGACTAGCGGGAGCCAACGATGAGCAGTTCTTC	CASSFGLAGANDEQFF
TRBV3-1/TRBV3-2	TRBJ1-2	TRBD1	few	TGTGCCAGCAGCCAAAGGGACAGGGGGCACAGTAACTATGGCTACACCTTC	CASSQRDRGHSNYGYTF
TRBV14	TRBJ1-2	TRBD1	-	TGTGCCAGCAGCCAAGTCGGCACAGGGGGCGCGGGTGGCTACACCTTC	CASSQVGTGGAGGYTF
TRBV30	TRBJ1-2	-	once	TGTGCCTGGAGTGTTAGTTTAGCTAACTATGGCTACACCTTC	CAWSVSLANYGYTF
TRBV7-2	TRBJ2-5	TRBD2	-	TGTGCCAGCCGAGCGGGGGCCTGGTACCAAGAGACCCAGTACTTC	CASRAGAWYQETQYF
TRBV2	TRBJ2-7	-	-	TGTGCCAGCAGTGAGACAGTCTACGAGCAGTACTTC	CASSETVYEQYF
TRBV7-8	TRBJ1-4	TRBD1	once	TGTGCCAGCAGCTGGGACAGCCTAAATGAAAAACTGTTTTTT	CASSWDSLNEKLFF
TRBV5-6	TRBJ2-6	-	-	TGTGCCAGCAGCTTGGAAACAGCGGGCTCTGGGGCCAACGTCCTGACTTTC	CASSLETAGSGANVLTF
TRBV24-1	TRBJ2-1	-	-	TGTGCCACCGCTCCCCGGGTCTTCAATGAGCAGTTCTTC	CATAPRVFNEQFF
TRBV6-2/TRBV6-3	TRBJ2-3	TRBD2	-	TGTGCCAGCAGTCCCGCCGGACTAGCGGGCGGGACAGATACGCAGTATTTT	CASSPAGLAGGTDTQYF
TRBV11-2	TRBJ2-7	-	-	TGTGCCAGCAGCTCATCCGGGATCTCCTACGAGCAGTACTTC	CASSSSGISYEQYF